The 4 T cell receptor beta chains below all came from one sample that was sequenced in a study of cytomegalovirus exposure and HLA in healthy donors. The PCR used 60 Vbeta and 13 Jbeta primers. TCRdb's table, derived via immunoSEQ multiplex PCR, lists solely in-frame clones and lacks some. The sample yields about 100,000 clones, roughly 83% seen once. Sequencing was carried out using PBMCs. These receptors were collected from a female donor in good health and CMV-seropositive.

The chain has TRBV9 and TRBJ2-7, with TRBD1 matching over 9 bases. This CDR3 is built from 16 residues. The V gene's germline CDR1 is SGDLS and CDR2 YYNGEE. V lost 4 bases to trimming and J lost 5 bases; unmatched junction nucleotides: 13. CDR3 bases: TGTGCCAGCAGCCCTGGGGAGGGACAGGGTTTGAACGAGCAGTACTTC. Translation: CASSPGEGQGLNEQYF.

CDR3 bases: TGTGCCATCAGTGAGGGAGACAGGGGTCATACTGAAGCTTTCTTT. This sequence encodes CAISEGDRGHTEAFF. The chain uses TRBV10-3 and TRBJ1-1, with 8 nucleotides matching TRBD1. This CDR3 region has 15 residues. CDR1 and CDR2 from the germline V gene are ENHRY and SYGVKD. V trimming: 2 bases; J trimming: 5 bases; junction bases outside the gene matches: 7.

This chain's CDR3 is CASSEGFGTSGSNEQFF. The CDR3 DNA is TGTGCCAGCAGTGAAGGATTCGGGACTAGCGGGAGCAATGAGCAGTTCTTC. The chain employs TRBV2 and TRBJ2-1; 14 nucleotides match TRBD2. V shed 1 base, J shed 6 bases, and the junction held 5 bases outside the gene matches. From germline, CDR1 is SNHLY and CDR2 FYNNEI. This CDR3 has 17 residues. The complete variable domain, with remaining parts taken from reference TRBV2 and TRBJ2-1, reads EPEVTQTPSHQVTQMGQEVILRCVPISNHLYFYWYRQILGQKVEFLVSFYNNEISEKSEIFDDQFSVERPDGSNFTLKIRSTKLEDSAMYFCASSEGFGTSGSNEQFFGPGTRLTVL.

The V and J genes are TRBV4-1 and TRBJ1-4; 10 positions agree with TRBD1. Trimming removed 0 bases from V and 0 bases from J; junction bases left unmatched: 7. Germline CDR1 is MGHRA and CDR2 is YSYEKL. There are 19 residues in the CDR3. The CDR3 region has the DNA TGCGCCAGCAGCCAAGATATGCCAGGACAGGGGGCAACTAATGAAAAACTGTTTTTT. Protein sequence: CASSQDMPGQGATNEKLFF.